One sample yielded the 17 T cell receptor beta chains listed below, sequenced in a study of cytomegalovirus exposure and HLA in healthy donors. In the PCR, 60 Vbeta and 13 Jbeta primers were used. Produced via immunoSEQ multiplex PCR; TCRdb's table is partial and in-frame only. The profile shows about 170,000 clones, 70% to 90% of them singletons. Sequences were obtained from PBMCs. The source of these receptors is a girl aged 10 to 17 in good health and CMV-seropositive.

The chain links TRBV5-5 to TRBJ2-7; 7 bases map to TRBD1. Germline loops: CDR1 SGHKS, CDR2 YYEKEE (reference sequence). The J segment lost 1 base and the V segment lost 6 bases, leaving 4 bases of the junction unmatched. The length of the CDR3 is 13 residues. The CDR3: CASMQGESYEQYF. CDR3 sequence (DNA): TGTGCCAGCATGCAGGGGGAATCCTACGAGCAGTACTTC.

The rearrangement uses TRBV19 and TRBJ1-1, with a tentative D call TRBD1 (5 bases). The CDR3 is 15 amino acids. Trimming pared 0 bases from V and 6 bases from J, leaving 14 bases between. Germline-derived CDR1 and CDR2 are LNHDA and SQIVND (reference sequence). Here the CDR3 DNA reads TGTGCCAGTAGTATAGAAGCGGGGACCAACGCTGAAGCTTTCTTT. This codes for CASSIEAGTNAEAFF.

The sample holds one count of this clone. The chain has TRBV25-1 and TRBJ1-5; D not certain. The germline V and J ends were trimmed by 4 bases and 5 bases, with 6 bases remaining between them. The CDR3 length is 12 residues. In germline, CDR1 is MGHDK, CDR2 SYGVNS. CDR3 amino acids: CASSARDQPQHF. The CDR3 DNA is TGTGCCAGCAGTGCGCGGGATCAGCCCCAGCATTTT. The variable domain in full, with the rest retrieved from reference TRBV25-1 and TRBJ1-5, is EADIYQTPRYLVIGTGKKITLECSQTMGHDKMYWYQQDPGMELHLIHYSYGVNSTEKGDLSSESTVSRIRTEHFPLTLESARPSHTSQYLCASSARDQPQHFGDGTRLSIL.

This clone was counted a single time. The CDR3 protein is CASTSADRGEAFF. DNA of the CDR3: TGTGCCAGTACTTCCGCGGACAGGGGTGAAGCTTTCTTT. The V and J genes are TRBV19 and TRBJ1-1; 9 positions agree with TRBD1. With 7 bases clipped from V and 7 bases from J, the junction kept 7 bases outside the gene matches. The V gene's germline CDR1 is LNHDA and CDR2 SQIVND (reference sequence). CDR3 size: 13 residues.

The chain uses TRBV5-5 and TRBJ1-5, with D possibly matching TRBD1 (6 bases). Germline V gene data show CDR1 as SGHKS and CDR2 as YYEKEE (reference sequence). The CDR3 contains 17 residues. V was clipped by 3 bases and J by 7 bases, with 23 bases between them. The CDR3 region is CASSSGPLTGFGQPQHF. CDR3 in DNA: TGTGCCAGCAGCTCAGGCCCCCTAACAGGGTTCGGCCAGCCCCAGCATTTT.

This clone is a singleton in its sample. This chain uses TRBV14 with TRBJ1-2; no clear D. CDR3 length equals 17 residues. Germline CDR1 and CDR2: SGHDN and FVKESK. V gave up 3 bases and J gave up 2 bases, with 19 bases separating them. The CDR3 loop is CASSHGSPPGVNYGYTF. The DNA for the CDR3 is TGTGCCAGCAGCCACGGATCTCCCCCGGGTGTGAACTATGGCTACACCTTC.

The rearrangement uses TRBV6-1 and TRBJ2-7; possible D gene TRBD1, 5 bases. V lost 2 bases to trimming and J lost 2 bases, with 13 bases between them. Germline V gene data show CDR1 as MNHNS and CDR2 as SASEGT. The CDR3 sequence is 15 residues long. The CDR3 loop is CASSESPGPTYEQYF. Written as DNA, the CDR3 is TGTGCCAGCAGTGAATCCCCAGGGCCAACCTACGAGCAGTACTTC.

The sample holds a few counts of this clone. The sample contains more than one DNA sequence encoding this CDR3. J is TRBJ2-5 and V is TRBV15; 7 bases agree with TRBD1. J was trimmed by 5 bases and V by 0 bases; bases with no gene match: 15. Germline loops: CDR1 LNHNV, CDR2 YYDKDF (reference sequence). The CDR3 length is 18 residues. CDR3 region: CATSRDLPGQMVWETQYF. For the CDR3, the DNA is TGTGCCACCAGCAGAGACCTGCCGGGACAGATGGTGTGGGAGACCCAGTACTTC. Drawing the rest from reference TRBV15 and TRBJ2-5, the complete variable domain is DAMVIQNPRYQVTQFGKPVTLSCSQTLNHNVMYWYQQKSSQAPKLLFHYYDKDFNNEADTPDNFQSRRPNTSFCFLDIRSPGLGDTAMYLCATSRDLPGQMVWETQYFGPGTRLLVL.

The chain carries TRBV6-5 and TRBJ2-7, with D perhaps matching TRBD1 (6 bases). The CDR3 length is 14 residues. V dropped 4 bases and J dropped 3 bases, with 13 bases sitting between them. CDR1 and CDR2 from the germline V gene are MNHEY and SVGAGI. In DNA form, the CDR3 reads TGTGCCAGCAGTTCGACGGCAGGGGACTACGAGCAGTACTTC. Translation gives CASSSTAGDYEQYF.

CDR3 nucleotide sequence: TGCGCCAGCAGCGGACACAGGGGGCCCTACAATGAGCAGTTCTTC. Its protein is CASSGHRGPYNEQFF. V is TRBV10-1 and J is TRBJ2-1, with 9 bases aligning to TRBD1. The V segment lost 6 bases and the J segment 2 bases; nucleotides outside the gene matches: 5. The germline V gene has CDR1 WNHNN and CDR2 SYGVQD (reference sequence). The length of the CDR3 is 15 residues.

The J gene is TRBJ1-1, the V gene TRBV9, with a weak D call TRBD1 (6 bases). V gave up 3 bases and J gave up 3 bases, with 15 bases separating them. The CDR3 is made up of 15 amino acids. Germline CDR1 SGDLS, CDR2 YYNGEE. The CDR3 loop is CASSAKGVRDTEAFF. The DNA for the CDR3 is TGTGCCAGCAGCGCCAAGGGGGTGCGGGACACTGAAGCTTTCTTT.

The chain recombines TRBV11-2 with TRBJ2-1; the match to TRBD2 covers 8 bases. CDR3 length equals 14 residues. CDR1 is SGHAT and CDR2 is FQNNGV in the germline V gene. Unmatched junction bases numbered 11, after V lost 8 bases and J lost 8 bases. The CDR3 region is CASQGGRGADEQFF. CDR3 sequence (DNA): TGTGCCAGCCAAGGCGGGCGGGGGGCAGATGAGCAGTTCTTC.

This clone was detected a few times. The rearrangement links TRBV4-1 to TRBJ1-1; 8 bases are shared with TRBD1. The trim removed 5 bases at V and 3 bases at J, leaving 8 bases unmatched. The CDR3 is 15 residues long. Germline CDR1 and CDR2: MGHRA and YSYEKL. DNA of the CDR3: TGCGCCAGCAGCTCCCCAGGGGGCGCCTACACTGAAGCTTTCTTT. As protein: CASSSPGGAYTEAFF.

This chain links TRBV6-1 with TRBJ1-5, with unresolved D. Between the trimmed V and J ends, which lost 3 bases and 0 bases, there was a span of 9 bases. Germline CDR1 is MNHNS and CDR2 is SASEGT. The CDR3 has 15 amino acids. CDR3 sequence (DNA): TGTGCCAGCAGTGACCTCAGGAATAGCAATCAGCCCCAGCATTTT. Translation gives CASSDLRNSNQPQHF.

The V and J genes are TRBV7-9 and TRBJ2-1, with TRBD1 identical over 8 bases. The length of the CDR3 is 14 residues. Trimming removed 7 bases from V and 2 bases from J; junction bases left unmatched: 4. Germline V gene lookup returns CDR1 SEHNR and CDR2 FQNEAQ (reference sequence). CDR3 protein: CASNRTGTYNEQFF. In nucleotides, the CDR3 is TGTGCCAGCAATCGGACAGGGACCTACAATGAGCAGTTCTTC.

The rearrangement uses TRBV7-2 and TRBJ1-1; D uncertain. The germline V gene has CDR1 SGHTA and CDR2 FQGNSA. Trimming took 4 bases from V and 0 from J, leaving 6 bases between them. The CDR3 consists of 13 residues. CDR3 bases: TGTGCCAGCAGCTCACGAGTGAACACTGAAGCTTTCTTT. It codes for CASSSRVNTEAFF.

The rearrangement links TRBV5-1 to TRBJ2-5; maybe TRBD2 (7 bases). The better agreement between TRBJ2-7 and the DNA end casts doubt on the J call. There are 15 residues in the CDR3. CDR1 is SGHRS and CDR2 is YFSETQ in the germline V gene. CDR3 in amino acids: CASSLAGGSDYEQYF. In nucleotides, the CDR3 is TGCGCCAGCAGCTTGGCGGGGGGCTCCGACTACGAGCAGTACTTC.